This is a list of T cell receptor beta chains from one sample in a study of blood T cell repertoires in COVID-19. Clones were sequenced by immunoSEQ multiplex PCR, and TCRdb holds only the in-frame ones, with some missing. This table has about 130,000 clones, about four fifths appearing once. Specimen: peripheral blood. Receptors originate from a woman aged 55-70 years with active or convalescent COVID-19. CDR3s include the opening cysteine and the closing phenylalanine or tryptophan. The order of the fields is D gene, J gene, clone size, V gene, CDR3 length, CDR3 DNA, CDR3 protein. D genes are given only for firm matches. The size of a clone is reported for some rows only, either as once, few or many, or as a class for expanded clones.

>TRBD1|TRBJ1-4|-|TRBV29-1|14
TGCAGCGTTGAAGATTCCAGGGGGCGAGAAAAACTGTTTTTT
CSVEDSRGREKLFF
>TRBD2|TRBJ2-7|once|TRBV6-6|15
TGTGCCAGCATCGAATATCTAGCGGGAGTGGGTGAGCAGTACTTC
CASIEYLAGVGEQYF
>-|TRBJ1-5|-|TRBV5-6|14
TGTGCCAGCAGCCCGGGACATGGCAATCAGCCCCAGCATTTT
CASSPGHGNQPQHF
>TRBD2|TRBJ2-7|-|TRBV7-9|14
TGTGCCAGCAGCCATAGCGGGAGGGCCGACGAGCAGTACTTC
CASSHSGRADEQYF
>-|TRBJ1-5|-|TRBV2|14
TGTGCCAGCAGTGAAGGCAGGGCGCCTCAGCCCCAGCATTTT
CASSEGRAPQPQHF
>TRBD1|TRBJ1-6|few|TRBV19|15
TGTGCCAGTAGTATCAGAGGGGGCGGTAATTCACCCCTCCACTTT
CASSIRGGGNSPLHF
>-|TRBJ2-7|-|TRBV7-8|11
TGTGCCAGCAGCTTTGAGGGCGAGCAGTACTTC
CASSFEGEQYF
>TRBD1|TRBJ1-2|-|TRBV2|13
TGTGCCAGCAGACCTACAGGGGGCTCTGGCTACACCTTC
CASRPTGGSGYTF
>-|TRBJ2-5|once|TRBV11-3|13
TGTGCCAGCAGCCTTTCTAGGCAAGAGACCCAGTACTTC
CASSLSRQETQYF
>-|TRBJ1-6|-|TRBV18|14
TGTGCCAGCTCACCGACCGGGTATGATTCACCCCTCCACTTT
CASSPTGYDSPLHF
>TRBD1|TRBJ2-1|-|TRBV9|14
TGTGCCAGCAGCGTAGTGGGACAGAACAATGAGCAGTTCTTC
CASSVVGQNNEQFF
>-|TRBJ2-1|-|TRBV12-3/TRBV12-4|12
TGTGCCAGCAGTTTTGGACAGAATGAGCAGTTCTTC
CASSFGQNEQFF
>-|TRBJ2-1|once|TRBV13|11
TGTGCCAGCAAGTTGGCCAATGAGCAGTTCTTC
CASKLANEQFF
>-|TRBJ2-7|-|TRBV9|16
TGTGCCAGCAGCGACCCAGGGGTTACTAGTATCCACGAGCAGTACTTC
CASSDPGVTSIHEQYF
>-|TRBJ2-1|once|TRBV7-3|15
TGTGCCAGCAGCTTAGGAACCCCCTCCGGGAATGAGCAGTTCTTC
CASSLGTPSGNEQFF
>TRBD1|TRBJ1-2|-|TRBV28|15
TGTGCCACCCGCCGGACAGGGGGCACTCCTGAAGGCTACACCTTC
CATRRTGGTPEGYTF
>-|TRBJ1-2|-|TRBV2|13
TGTGCCAGCAGTTCCAGGCCGGCATATGGCTACACCTTC
CASSSRPAYGYTF
>TRBD2|TRBJ2-5|once|TRBV5-4|14
TGTGCCAGCAGCTCCGGGACTAGCGTAGAGACCCAGTACTTC
CASSSGTSVETQYF
>TRBD1|TRBJ1-3|-|TRBV6-6|16
TGTGCCAGCAAGGACCTAGGGGGCCCGTCGGGAAACACCATATATTTT
CASKDLGGPSGNTIYF
>TRBD2|TRBJ2-2|-|TRBV5-1|14
TGCGCCAGCACAAATTACCTAGCGGACGGGGAGCTGTTTTTT
CASTNYLADGELFF
>-|TRBJ2-5|-|TRBV24-1|15
TGTGCCACCAGTGATTCCACTAGGGTTGGGGAGACCCAGTACTTC
CATSDSTRVGETQYF
>TRBD2|TRBJ2-7|-|TRBV5-4|15
TGTGCCAGCAGCCACAAGAAGCCGGGAGGCTACGAGCAGTACTTC
CASSHKKPGGYEQYF
>-|TRBJ1-1|-|TRBV27|13
TGTGCCAGCAGTGAGACAGCAGCCCAGGGAGCTTTCTTT
CASSETAAQGAFF
>TRBD1|TRBJ1-2|-|TRBV27|14
TGTGCCAGCAGTTTATCCAGGACAGGGGGCGGCTACACCTTC
CASSLSRTGGGYTF
>-|TRBJ2-3|-|TRBV18|13
TGTGCCAGCTCACTAGGGGACACAGATACGCAGTATTTT
CASSLGDTDTQYF
>TRBD2|TRBJ2-3|once|TRBV7-2|16
TGTGCCAGCAGCTTAGGACTAGCGGGAGGAACAGATACGCAGTATTTT
CASSLGLAGGTDTQYF
>-|TRBJ2-7|-|TRBV6-2/TRBV6-3|14
TGTGCCAGCAGTTTGGTCCTCAGCTCCTACGAGCAGTACTTC
CASSLVLSSYEQYF
>-|TRBJ1-1|few|TRBV5-1|14
TGCGCCAGCAGTTTGGACGGGTCACAAGCTGAAGCTTTCTTT
CASSLDGSQAEAFF
>-|TRBJ2-1|few|TRBV6-5|15
TGTGCCAGCAGCGTCGCGGGGGCCTCCTACAATGAGCAGTTCTTC
CASSVAGASYNEQFF
>-|TRBJ2-7|-|TRBV9|16
TGTGCCAGCAGCCCCCGCCCCCAGGTTCCCTCCTACGAGCAGTACTTC
CASSPRPQVPSYEQYF
>TRBD2|TRBJ2-5|-|TRBV24-1|16
TGTGCCACCAGTGACCCTACTATAGCGGGAGAAGAGACCCAGTACTTC
CATSDPTIAGEETQYF
>-|TRBJ1-1|once|TRBV7-2|16
TGTGCCAGCAGCTTATTTGTGGCCAGAACGAACACTGAAGCTTTCTTT
CASSLFVARTNTEAFF
>-|TRBJ2-1|-|TRBV11-3|17
TGTGCCAGCAGCTTAGATGTTGCTAGCGAGCCGTACAATGAGCAGTTCTTC
CASSLDVASEPYNEQFF
>TRBD1|TRBJ1-4|-|TRBV4-1|16
TGCGCCAGCAGCCAATTAACCGGGACAGGGACCGAAAAACTGTTTTTT
CASSQLTGTGTEKLFF
>TRBD1|TRBJ2-2|-|TRBV24-1|17
TGTGCCACCAGTGATCCCCACAGGGGCGGCGACACCGGGGAGCTGTTTTTT
CATSDPHRGGDTGELFF
>-|TRBJ1-1|-|TRBV9|14
TGTGCCAGCAGCGTAGAGGATCAGGCGACTGAAGCTTTCTTT
CASSVEDQATEAFF
>TRBD1|TRBJ2-7|-|TRBV9|13
TGTGCCAGTACCGGGACAGGCATCTACGAGCAGTACTTC
CASTGTGIYEQYF
>TRBD2|TRBJ2-1|-|TRBV3-1/TRBV3-2|16
TGTGCCAGCAGCTTACGGACTAGCGGGAGTTATAATGAGCAGTTCTTC
CASSLRTSGSYNEQFF
>TRBD2|TRBJ2-2|-|TRBV6-5|15
TGTGCCATCCCGACTAGCGGTTCGAACACCGGGGAGCTGTTTTTT
CAIPTSGSNTGELFF
>-|TRBJ1-4|-|TRBV18|15
TGTGCCAGCTCCACGGGGAGAGCAACTAATGAAAAACTGTTTTTT
CASSTGRATNEKLFF
>TRBD1|TRBJ2-2|-|TRBV28|15
TGTGCCAGCAGAGGGACAGCACCGAACACCGGGGAGCTGTTTTTT
CASRGTAPNTGELFF
>-|TRBJ1-1|-|TRBV2|14
TGTGCCAGCAGTGCAACGGGTTATATCGGGGGAGCTTTCTTT
CASSATGYIGGAFF
>-|TRBJ1-4|-|TRBV4-2|15
TGTGCCAGCAGCCTTGAACTTGCAACTAATGAAAAACTGTTTTTT
CASSLELATNEKLFF
>TRBD2|TRBJ2-5|-|TRBV13|14
TGTGCCAGCAGCCAAACGGGACTAGGAGAGACCCAGTACTTC
CASSQTGLGETQYF
>TRBD1|TRBJ1-5|-|TRBV18|15
TGTGCCAGCTCACCGGGACAGGGCGGGAATCAGCCCCAGCATTTT
CASSPGQGGNQPQHF
>TRBD1|TRBJ1-5|-|TRBV6-5|13
TGTGCCAGCAGGGGGGACAGGGTACAGCCCCAGCATTTT
CASRGDRVQPQHF
>-|TRBJ1-2|-|TRBV6-6|14
TGTGCCAGCAGTGCTGCAGGGGCCCCGTATGGCTACACCTTC
CASSAAGAPYGYTF
>-|TRBJ1-5|-|TRBV2|15
TGTGCCAGCAGGAGGGACGAGACAGGAAATCAGCCCCAGCATTTT
CASRRDETGNQPQHF
>-|TRBJ1-2|-|TRBV7-2|15
TGTGCCAGCAGGCCGACCGGGACATCGAACTATGGCTACACCTTC
CASRPTGTSNYGYTF
>TRBD2|TRBJ2-3|-|TRBV7-3|15
TGTGCCAGCAGCTTCGAGGGAGGGTTCACAGATACGCAGTATTTT
CASSFEGGFTDTQYF
>-|TRBJ2-1|once|TRBV2|14
TGTGCCAGCGCATCTACCACCGTCTACAATGAGCAGTTCTTC
CASASTTVYNEQFF
>TRBD1|TRBJ2-5|few|TRBV2|13
TGTGCCAGCAGGAGGGGGCATCAAGAGACCCAGTACTTC
CASRRGHQETQYF
>-|TRBJ1-1|-|TRBV3-1/TRBV3-2|15
TGTGCCAGCAGCCAAGACGCGGGGCGGGACACTGAAGCTTTCTTT
CASSQDAGRDTEAFF
>TRBD1|TRBJ1-2|-|TRBV30|12
TGTGCCTGGAAAGGACAGGTCTATGGCTACACCTTC
CAWKGQVYGYTF
>TRBD1|TRBJ1-4|-|TRBV5-1|16
TGCGCCAGCAGCCGGGACAGGGGGCGGATAGATGAAAAACTGTTTTTT
CASSRDRGRIDEKLFF
>TRBD1|TRBJ1-2|-|TRBV4-2|15
TGTGCCAGCAGCCAGGAATGGACAGGGTGGGATGGCTACACCTTC
CASSQEWTGWDGYTF
>TRBD2|TRBJ2-3|-|TRBV7-9|16
TGTGCCAGCAGCTTCTACCGCGGGGGACCCACAGATACGCAGTATTTT
CASSFYRGGPTDTQYF
>TRBD1|TRBJ1-2|once|TRBV6-5|14
TGTGCCAGCACAACCGGGACAGCCAACTATGGCTACACCTTC
CASTTGTANYGYTF
>-|TRBJ1-1|few|TRBV7-9|13
TGTGCCAGCAGCAGGGACATGAACACTGAAGCTTTCTTT
CASSRDMNTEAFF